The present T cell receptor (beta chain) was sequenced within a study of technical replicates of blood from several donors. TCRdb's table, derived via immunoSEQ multiplex PCR, lists solely in-frame clones and lacks some. The data contain fewer than 85,000 clones, 90% to 95% of them singletons. Sequencing was done on a sample of PBMCs. This receptor was taken from a human donor in good health. Some clones in this sample may be carry-over from other donors' samples.

CDR3 sequence (DNA): TGTGCCAGCAGCTTAAGGCTCGACGGGGGGGGGAACACCATATATTTT. Translated, it gives CASSLRLDGGGNTIYF. The V call is TRBV7-2, the J call TRBJ1-3, with D tentatively TRBD1 (5 bases). Germline assignment: CDR1 SGHTA and CDR2 FQGNSA. The CDR3 sequence is 16 residues long. Trimming pared 2 bases from V and 7 bases from J, leaving 18 bases between.